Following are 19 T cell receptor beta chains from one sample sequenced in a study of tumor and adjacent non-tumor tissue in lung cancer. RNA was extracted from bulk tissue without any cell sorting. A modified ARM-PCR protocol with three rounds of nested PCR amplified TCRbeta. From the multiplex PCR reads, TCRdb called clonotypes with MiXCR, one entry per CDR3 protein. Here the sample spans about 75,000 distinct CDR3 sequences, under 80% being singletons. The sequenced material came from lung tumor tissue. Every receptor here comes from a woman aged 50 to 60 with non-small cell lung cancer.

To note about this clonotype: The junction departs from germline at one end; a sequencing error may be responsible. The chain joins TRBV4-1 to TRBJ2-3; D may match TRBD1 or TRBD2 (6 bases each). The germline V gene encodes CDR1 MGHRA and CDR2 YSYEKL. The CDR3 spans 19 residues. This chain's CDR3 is CASSQEEGDAEGSADTQYF. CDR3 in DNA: TGCGCCAGCAGTCAAGAAGAGGGGGATGCGGAGGGGAGTGCAGATACGCAGTATTTT.

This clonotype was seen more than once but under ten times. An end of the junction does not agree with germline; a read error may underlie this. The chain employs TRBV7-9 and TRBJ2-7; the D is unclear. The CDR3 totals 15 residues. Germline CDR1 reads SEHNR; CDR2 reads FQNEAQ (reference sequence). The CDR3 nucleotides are TGTGCCGGCAGCTTAATGTCCAGTTTAAAGTACGAGCAGTACTTC. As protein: CAGSLMSSLKYEQYF.

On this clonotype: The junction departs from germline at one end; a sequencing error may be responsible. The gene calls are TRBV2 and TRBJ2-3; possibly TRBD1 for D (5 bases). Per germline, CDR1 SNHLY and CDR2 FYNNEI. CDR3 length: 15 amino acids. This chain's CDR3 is CVSSTQGFSTDTQYF. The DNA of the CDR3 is TGTGTCAGCAGCACGCAGGGTTTTAGCACAGATACGCAGTATTTT.

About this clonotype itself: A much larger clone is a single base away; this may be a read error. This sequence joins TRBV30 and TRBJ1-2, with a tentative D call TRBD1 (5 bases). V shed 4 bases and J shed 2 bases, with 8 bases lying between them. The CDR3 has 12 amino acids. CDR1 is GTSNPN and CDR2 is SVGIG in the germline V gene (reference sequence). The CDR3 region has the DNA TGTGCCTGGACGGGACGGAACTATGGCTACACCTTC. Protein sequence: CAWTGRNYGYTF.

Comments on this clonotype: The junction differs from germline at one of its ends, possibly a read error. The CDR3 here is CASTPAWATTTDTLYF. In DNA form, the CDR3 reads TGTGCCAGCACCCCAGCCTGGGCCACCACCACAGATACGCTGTACTTT. This chain connects TRBV11-2 to TRBJ2-3; D not certain. Germline CDR1 reads SGHAT; CDR2 reads FQNNGV. The length of the CDR3 is 16 residues.

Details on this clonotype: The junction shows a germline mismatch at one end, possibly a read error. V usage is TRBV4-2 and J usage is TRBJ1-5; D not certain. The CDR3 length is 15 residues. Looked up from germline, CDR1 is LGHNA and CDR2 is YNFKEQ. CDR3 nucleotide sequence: TGTGCCAGCAACCAAGACCTCTCTAGCATTCAGCCCCAGCATTTT. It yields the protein CASNQDLSSIQPQHF.

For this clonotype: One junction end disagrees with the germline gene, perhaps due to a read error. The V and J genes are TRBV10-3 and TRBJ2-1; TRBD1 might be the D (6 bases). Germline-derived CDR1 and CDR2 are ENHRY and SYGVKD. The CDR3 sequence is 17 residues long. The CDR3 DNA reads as TGTGCCATCAGTGAGTCGGGCAGGGGCCGGGATTACGATGAGCAATTCTTC. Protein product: CAISESGRGRDYDEQFF.

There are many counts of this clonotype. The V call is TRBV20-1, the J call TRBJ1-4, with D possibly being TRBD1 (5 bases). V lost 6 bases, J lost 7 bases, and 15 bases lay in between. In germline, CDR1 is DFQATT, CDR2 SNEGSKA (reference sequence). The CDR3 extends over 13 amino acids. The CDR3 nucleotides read TGCAGTGCAGCAGACAGACGGACTGAAAAACTGTTTTTT. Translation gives CSAADRRTEKLFF.

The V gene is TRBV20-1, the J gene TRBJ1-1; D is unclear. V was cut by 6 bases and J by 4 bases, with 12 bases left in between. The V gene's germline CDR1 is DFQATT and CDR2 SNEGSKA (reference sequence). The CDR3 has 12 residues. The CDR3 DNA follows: TGCAGTGCGGCCCCTCGGACCACTGAAGCTTTCTTT. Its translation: CSAAPRTTEAFF.

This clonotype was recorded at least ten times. CDR3 sequence reads: CASSYTPKGETQYF. The CDR3 nucleotides are TGTGCCAGCAGTTACACCCCGAAGGGAGAGACCCAGTACTTC. The gene calls are TRBV6-5 and TRBJ2-5; D is undetermined. This CDR3 is 14 amino acids long. The germline V gene has CDR1 MNHEY and CDR2 SVGAGI. V was clipped by 2 bases and J by 4 bases, with 11 bases between them.

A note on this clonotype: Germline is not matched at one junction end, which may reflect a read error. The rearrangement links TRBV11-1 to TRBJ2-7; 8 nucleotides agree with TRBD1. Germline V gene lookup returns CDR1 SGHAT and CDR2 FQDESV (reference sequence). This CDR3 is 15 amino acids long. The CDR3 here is CASSRTGWGSYEQYF. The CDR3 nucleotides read TGTGCCAGTAGCCGGACAGGGTGGGGCTCCTACGAGCAGTATTTC.

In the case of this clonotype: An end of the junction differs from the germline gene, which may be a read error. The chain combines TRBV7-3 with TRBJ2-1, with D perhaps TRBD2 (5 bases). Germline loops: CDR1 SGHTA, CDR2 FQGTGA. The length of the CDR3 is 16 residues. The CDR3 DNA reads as TGTGCCAGCAGCTTATGGCCGAGGAGGTCCTACAATGTGCAGTTCTTC. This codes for CASSLWPRRSYNVQFF.

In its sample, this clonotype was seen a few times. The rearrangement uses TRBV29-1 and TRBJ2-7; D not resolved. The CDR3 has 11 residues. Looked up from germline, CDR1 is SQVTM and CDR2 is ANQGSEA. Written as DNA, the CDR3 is TGCAGTGCCGCGAGGTCGGGCGAGCAGTACTTC. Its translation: CSAARSGEQYF.

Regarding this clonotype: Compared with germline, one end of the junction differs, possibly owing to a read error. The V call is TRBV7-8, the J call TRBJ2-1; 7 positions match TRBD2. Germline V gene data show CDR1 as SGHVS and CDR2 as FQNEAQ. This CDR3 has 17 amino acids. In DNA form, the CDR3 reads TGTACCAGAAGCTCGGCGGGAGTAGTTGAACGGTACAATGAGCAGTTCTTC. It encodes CTRSSAGVVERYNEQFF.

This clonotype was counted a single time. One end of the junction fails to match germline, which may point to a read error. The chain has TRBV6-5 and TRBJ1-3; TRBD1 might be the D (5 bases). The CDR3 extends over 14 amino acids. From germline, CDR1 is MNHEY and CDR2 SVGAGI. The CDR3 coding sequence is TGTGCCACGCGACCGGACGGGGGAGGAAACACCATGTATTTT. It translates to CATRPDGGGNTMYF.

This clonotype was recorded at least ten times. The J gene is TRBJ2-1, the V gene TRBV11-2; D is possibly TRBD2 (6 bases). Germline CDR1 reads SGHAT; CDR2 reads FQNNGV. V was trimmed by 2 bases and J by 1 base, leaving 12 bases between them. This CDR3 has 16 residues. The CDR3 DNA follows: TGTGCCAGCAGCTTATATGCTAGCGCGTCCTACAATGAGCAGTTCTTC. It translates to CASSLYASASYNEQFF.

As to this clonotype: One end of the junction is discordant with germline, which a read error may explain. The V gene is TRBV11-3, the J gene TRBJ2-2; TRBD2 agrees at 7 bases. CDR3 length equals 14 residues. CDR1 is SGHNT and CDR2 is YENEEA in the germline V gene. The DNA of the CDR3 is TGTGCCAGCAGCCTAGCGGTGGGCGCCGGGGAGCTGCTTTTT. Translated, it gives CASSLAVGAGELLF.

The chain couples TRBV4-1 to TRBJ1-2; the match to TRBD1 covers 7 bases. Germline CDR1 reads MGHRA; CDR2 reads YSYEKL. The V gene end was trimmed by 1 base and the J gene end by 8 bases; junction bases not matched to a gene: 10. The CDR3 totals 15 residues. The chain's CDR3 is CASSQGIGGGRGYTF. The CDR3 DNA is TGCGCCAGCAGCCAAGGGATAGGGGGCGGTAGGGGCTACACCTTC.

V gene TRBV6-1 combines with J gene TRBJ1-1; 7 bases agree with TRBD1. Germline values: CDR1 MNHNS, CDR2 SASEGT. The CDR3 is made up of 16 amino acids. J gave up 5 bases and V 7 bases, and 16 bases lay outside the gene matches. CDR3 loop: CASTKRTGIIKTEAFF. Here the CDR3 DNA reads TGTGCCAGCACCAAAAGGACAGGTATTATCAAGACTGAAGCTTTCTTT.